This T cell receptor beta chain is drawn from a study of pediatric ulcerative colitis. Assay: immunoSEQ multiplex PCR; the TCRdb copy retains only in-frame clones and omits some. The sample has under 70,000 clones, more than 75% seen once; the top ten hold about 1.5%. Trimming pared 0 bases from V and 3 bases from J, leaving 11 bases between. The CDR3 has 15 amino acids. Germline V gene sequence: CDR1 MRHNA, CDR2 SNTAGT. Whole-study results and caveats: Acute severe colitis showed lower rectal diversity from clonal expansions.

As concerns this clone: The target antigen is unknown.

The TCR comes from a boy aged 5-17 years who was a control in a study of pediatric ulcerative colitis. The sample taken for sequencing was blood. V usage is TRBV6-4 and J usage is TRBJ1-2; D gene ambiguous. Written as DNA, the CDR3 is TGTGCCAGCAGTGACTCGCCATTCCCCCACTATGGCTACACCTTC. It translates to CASSDSPFPHYGYTF.